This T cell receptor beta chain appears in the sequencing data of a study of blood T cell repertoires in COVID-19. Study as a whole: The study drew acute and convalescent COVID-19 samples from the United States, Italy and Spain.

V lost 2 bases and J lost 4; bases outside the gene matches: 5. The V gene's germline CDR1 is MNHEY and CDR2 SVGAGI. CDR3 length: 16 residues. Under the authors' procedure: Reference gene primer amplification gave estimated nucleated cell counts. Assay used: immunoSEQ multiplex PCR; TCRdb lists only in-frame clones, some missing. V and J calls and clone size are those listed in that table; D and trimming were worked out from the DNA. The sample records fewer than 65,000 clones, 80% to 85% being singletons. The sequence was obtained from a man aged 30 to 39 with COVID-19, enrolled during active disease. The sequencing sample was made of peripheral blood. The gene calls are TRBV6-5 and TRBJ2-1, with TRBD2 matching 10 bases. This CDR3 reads CASSYPRTSGYNEQFF. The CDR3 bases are TGTGCCAGCAGTTACCCAAGGACTAGCGGTTACAATGAGCAGTTCTTC.